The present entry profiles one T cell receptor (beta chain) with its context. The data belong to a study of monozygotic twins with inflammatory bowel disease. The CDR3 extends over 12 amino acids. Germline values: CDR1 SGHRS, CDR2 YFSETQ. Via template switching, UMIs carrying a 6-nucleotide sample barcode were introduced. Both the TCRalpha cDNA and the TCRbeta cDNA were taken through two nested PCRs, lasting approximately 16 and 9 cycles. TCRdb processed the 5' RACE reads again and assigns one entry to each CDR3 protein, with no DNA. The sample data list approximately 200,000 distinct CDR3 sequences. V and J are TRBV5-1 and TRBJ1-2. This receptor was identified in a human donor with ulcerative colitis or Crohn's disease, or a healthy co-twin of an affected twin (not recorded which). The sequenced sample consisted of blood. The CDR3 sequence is CASSPDTSGYTF.